This T cell receptor beta chain was recovered during a study of cytomegalovirus exposure and HLA in healthy donors. Study-level results: In a later analysis, a missense DCLRE1C variant was linked to TCR beta V- and J-gene trimming. In a later analysis, the majority of CMV-associated beta chains seemingly showed HLA restriction. In a later analysis, HLA-associated beta chains showed higher expansion and lower generation probabilities than comparable chains.

Both 60 Vbeta primers and 13 Jbeta primers went into the PCR. Assay used: immunoSEQ multiplex PCR; TCRdb lists only in-frame clones, some missing. The sample holds around 200,000 clones, approximately 85% seen once. In regard to this clone: The antigen is unknown.

The sample consisted of PBMCs. The clonotype comes from a woman aged 40 to 55 in good health and CMV-seronegative.

CDR3 protein: CASSVAPMIGETQYF. The CDR3 nucleotides read TGTGCCAGCAGCGTAGCTCCTATGATCGGGGAGACCCAGTACTTC. This chain connects TRBV9 to TRBJ2-5; D is ambiguous. Trimming took off 0 bases at V and 5 bases at J, with 14 bases between the two ends. This CDR3 is built from 15 residues. The germline V gene encodes CDR1 SGDLS and CDR2 YYNGEE.